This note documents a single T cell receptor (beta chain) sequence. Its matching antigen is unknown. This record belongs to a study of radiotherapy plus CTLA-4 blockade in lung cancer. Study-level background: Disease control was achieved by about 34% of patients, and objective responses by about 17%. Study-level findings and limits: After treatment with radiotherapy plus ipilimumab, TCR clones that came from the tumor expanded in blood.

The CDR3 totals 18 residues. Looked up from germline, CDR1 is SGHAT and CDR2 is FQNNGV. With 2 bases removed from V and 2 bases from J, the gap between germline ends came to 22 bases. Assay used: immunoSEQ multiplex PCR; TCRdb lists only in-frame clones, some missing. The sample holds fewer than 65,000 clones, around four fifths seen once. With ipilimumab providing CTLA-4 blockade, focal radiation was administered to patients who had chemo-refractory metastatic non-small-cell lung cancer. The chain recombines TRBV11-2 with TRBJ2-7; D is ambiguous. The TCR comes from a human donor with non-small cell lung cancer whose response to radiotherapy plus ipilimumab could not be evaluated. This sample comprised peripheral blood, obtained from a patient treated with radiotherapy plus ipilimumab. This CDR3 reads CASSLSVVVGHLTYEQYF. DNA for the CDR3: TGTGCCAGCAGCTTAAGTGTTGTCGTTGGTCACCTAACCTACGAGCAGTACTTC.